Below, 3 T cell receptor beta chains from the same sample are listed, as sequenced in a study of EBV T-cell therapy then PD-1 blockade in nasopharyngeal carcinoma. Treatment: AdE1-LMPpoly-expanded autologous EBV-specific T-cell therapy followed by anti-PD-1 nivolumab. The method was immunoSEQ multiplex PCR; TCRdb's version includes in-frame clones alone and lacks a portion of them. The data show 15,000 or so clones, around 80% seen once. Their cognate antigens are unknown. The sample was CD8+ T cells from blood, taken at day 0 from a patient whose treatment included autologous EBV-specific T cells and nivolumab. These receptor sequences come from a man aged 35-49 years with nasopharyngeal carcinoma.

V and J are TRBV6-5 and TRBJ2-7; 8 nucleotides match TRBD1. The CDR3 has 16 residues. CDR1 and CDR2 from the germline V gene are MNHEY and SVGAGI. V was clipped by 2 bases and J by 3 bases; unmatched bases: 9. In DNA, the CDR3 is TGTGCCAGCAGTTACGTCCGGACAGGGAAACTCTACGAGCAGTACTTC. It is translated as CASSYVRTGKLYEQYF.

The V call is TRBV5-4, the J call TRBJ2-7; D perhaps matches TRBD1 (6 bases). This CDR3 has 14 residues. V lost 0 bases and J lost 0, with 7 bases in between. CDR1 SGHNT and CDR2 YYREEE come from the germline V gene (reference sequence). CDR3 amino acids: CASSLEDSSYEQYF. The DNA of the CDR3 is TGTGCCAGCAGCTTGGAGGACAGCTCCTACGAGCAGTACTTC.

This chain links TRBV10-3 with TRBJ2-7; D unresolved. The germline CDR1 and CDR2 sequences are ENHRY and SYGVKD. Trimming left V 3 bases short and J 3 bases short, with 15 bases between. The CDR3 extends over 15 amino acids. The chain's CDR3 is CAISDRALAGYEQYF. DNA for the CDR3: TGTGCCATCAGTGATCGTGCCTTAGCCGGCTACGAGCAGTACTTC.